The subject of this entry is one TCR beta chain. Its antigen is not known. This record comes from a study of shared clonotypes between healthy human individuals. Whole-study results and caveats: Sampling used blood alone; tissue repertoires probably differ. Clonotype sharing across several donors was observed for about 5.2% of naive CD4 clonotypes.

Every contributor of samples was a Caucasian grown-up residing in Nashville, Tennessee. The test was conducted at deep level. Data came from immunoSEQ multiplex PCR; TCRdb stores just in-frame clones and leaves some out. The table records approximately 1,500,000 clones, around 98% of them present only once. From germline, CDR1 is SEHNR and CDR2 FQNEAQ (reference sequence). This CDR3 contains 13 residues. V lost 5 bases, J lost 6 bases, and 7 bases stayed unmatched. The chain recombines TRBV7-9 with TRBJ2-7; TRBD1 aligns across 7 bases. The source material was naive CD4+ T cells sorted from blood. Described subset: CD45RA+ positively selected. The receptor's source is a man aged 30 to 45 in good health. The CDR3 sequence is CASSMDRFGEQYF. The CDR3 nucleotides read TGTGCCAGCAGCATGGACAGGTTCGGCGAGCAGTACTTC. Combining the CDR3 with reference TRBV7-9 and TRBJ2-7 gives the whole variable domain DTGVSQNPRHKITKRGQNVTFRCDPISEHNRLYWYRQTLGQGPEFLTYFQNEAQLEKSRLLSDRFSAERPKGSFSTLEIQRTEQGDSAMYLCASSMDRFGEQYFGPGTRLTVT.